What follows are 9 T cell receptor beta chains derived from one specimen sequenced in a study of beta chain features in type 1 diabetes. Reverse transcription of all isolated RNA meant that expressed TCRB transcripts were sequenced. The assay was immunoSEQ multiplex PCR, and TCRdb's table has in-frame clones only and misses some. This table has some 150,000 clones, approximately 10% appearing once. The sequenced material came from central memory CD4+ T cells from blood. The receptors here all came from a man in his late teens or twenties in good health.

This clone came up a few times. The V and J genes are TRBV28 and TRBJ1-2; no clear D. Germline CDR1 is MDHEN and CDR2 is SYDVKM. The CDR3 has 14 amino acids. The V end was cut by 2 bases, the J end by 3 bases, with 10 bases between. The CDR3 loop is CASSLRGVHYGYTF. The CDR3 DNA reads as TGTGCCAGCAGTTTACGTGGGGTCCACTATGGCTACACCTTC.

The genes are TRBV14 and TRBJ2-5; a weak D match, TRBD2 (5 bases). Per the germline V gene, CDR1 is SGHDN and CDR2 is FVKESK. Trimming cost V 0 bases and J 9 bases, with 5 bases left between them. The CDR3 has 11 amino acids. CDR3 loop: CASSQERAQYF. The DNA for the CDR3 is TGTGCCAGCAGCCAAGAGAGGGCCCAGTACTTC.

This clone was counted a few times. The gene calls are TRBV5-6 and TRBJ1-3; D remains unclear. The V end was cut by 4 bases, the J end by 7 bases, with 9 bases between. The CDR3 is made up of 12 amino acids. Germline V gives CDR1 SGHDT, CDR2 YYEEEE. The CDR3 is CASSQDGNTIYF. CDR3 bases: TGTGCCAGCAGCCAGGACGGGAACACCATATATTTT.

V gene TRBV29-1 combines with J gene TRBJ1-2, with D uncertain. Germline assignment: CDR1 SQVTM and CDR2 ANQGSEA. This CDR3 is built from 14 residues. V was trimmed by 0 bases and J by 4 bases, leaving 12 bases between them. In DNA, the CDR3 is TGCAGCGTTGAAGATCCGAGACAACTCTATGGCTACACCTTC. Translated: CSVEDPRQLYGYTF.

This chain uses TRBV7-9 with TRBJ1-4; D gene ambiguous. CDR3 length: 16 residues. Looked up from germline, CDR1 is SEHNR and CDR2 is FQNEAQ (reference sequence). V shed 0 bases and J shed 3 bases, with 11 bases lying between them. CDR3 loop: CASSLADLVANEKLFF. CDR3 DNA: TGTGCCAGCAGCTTAGCTGACCTCGTGGCTAATGAAAAACTGTTTTTT.

CDR3 DNA: TGTGCCAGCAGCTTAGTTCTGAGGGAGACCCAGTACTTC. Protein: CASSLVLRETQYF. The chain combines TRBV7-6 with TRBJ2-5; unclear D gene. Per germline, CDR1 SGHVS and CDR2 FNYEAQ. This CDR3 spans 13 amino acids. V dropped 1 base and J dropped 5 bases, with 8 bases sitting between them.

CDR3 region: CSVVAGGNSNQPQHF. The CDR3 region has the DNA TGCAGCGTTGTGGCAGGGGGGAATAGCAATCAGCCCCAGCATTTT. The genes are TRBV29-1 and TRBJ1-5, with TRBD1 matching 7 bases. The ends lost 4 bases at V and 0 bases at J; junction bases unmatched: 6. The CDR3 covers 15 residues. Germline V lookup: CDR1 SQVTM, CDR2 ANQGSEA.

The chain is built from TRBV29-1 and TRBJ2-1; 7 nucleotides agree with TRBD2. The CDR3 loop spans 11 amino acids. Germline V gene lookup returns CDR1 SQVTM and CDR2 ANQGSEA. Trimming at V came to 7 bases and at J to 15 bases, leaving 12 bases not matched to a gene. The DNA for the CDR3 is TGCAGCGGATCAGACGGGGGAGGGCCGTTCTTC. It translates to CSGSDGGGPFF.

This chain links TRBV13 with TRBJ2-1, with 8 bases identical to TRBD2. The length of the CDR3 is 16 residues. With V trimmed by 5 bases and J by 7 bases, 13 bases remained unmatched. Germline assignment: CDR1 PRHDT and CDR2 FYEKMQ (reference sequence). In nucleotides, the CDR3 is TGTGCCAGCAGCCCGACCGGGACTAGATACGGTAATGAGCAGTTCTTC. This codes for CASSPTGTRYGNEQFF. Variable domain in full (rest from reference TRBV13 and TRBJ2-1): AAGVIQSPRHLIKEKRETATLKCYPIPRHDTVYWYQQGPGQDPQFLISFYEKMQSDKGSIPDRFSAQQFSDYHSELNMSSLELGDSALYFCASSPTGTRYGNEQFFGPGTRLTVL.